This T cell receptor beta chain was sequenced during a study of T cell repertoires in aging, cancer and after chemotherapy. Trimming shortened V by 2 bases and J by 5 bases, and 9 bases separated the two germline ends. In germline, CDR1 is MNHEY, CDR2 SMNVEV (reference sequence). This CDR3 has 14 residues. Peripheral blood genomic DNA, not sorted cells or RNA, was the template. A mixed TRB-A/B primer pool amplified rearranged TRB by multiplex touch-down PCR. TCRdb processed the multiplex PCR reads anew with MiXCR; each CDR3 protein has one entry. The table records 10,000 to 15,000 distinct CDR3 sequences, about 40% of them present only once.

This TCR was recovered from a human donor in good health. The donor label of this sample is uncertain. The sample comprised blood. The chain employs TRBV27 and TRBJ2-2; no clear D. In DNA, the CDR3 is TGTGCCAGCAGTTTAGGTACTCCTACCGGGGAGCTGTTTTTT. Translated: CASSLGTPTGELFF.